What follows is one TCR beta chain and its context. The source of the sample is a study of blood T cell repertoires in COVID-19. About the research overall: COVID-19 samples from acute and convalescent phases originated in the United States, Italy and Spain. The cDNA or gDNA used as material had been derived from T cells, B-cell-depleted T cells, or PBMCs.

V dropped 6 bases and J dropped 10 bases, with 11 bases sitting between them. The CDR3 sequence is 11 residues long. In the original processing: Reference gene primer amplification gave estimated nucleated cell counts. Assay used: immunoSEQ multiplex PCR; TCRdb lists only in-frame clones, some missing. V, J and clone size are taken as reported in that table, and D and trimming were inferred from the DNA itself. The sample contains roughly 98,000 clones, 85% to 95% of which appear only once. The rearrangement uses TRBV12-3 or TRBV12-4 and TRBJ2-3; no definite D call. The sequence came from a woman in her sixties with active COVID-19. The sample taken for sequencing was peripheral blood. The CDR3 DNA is TGTGCCAGCAGCCCCTCTCGGGCGCAGTATTTT. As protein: CASSPSRAQYF.